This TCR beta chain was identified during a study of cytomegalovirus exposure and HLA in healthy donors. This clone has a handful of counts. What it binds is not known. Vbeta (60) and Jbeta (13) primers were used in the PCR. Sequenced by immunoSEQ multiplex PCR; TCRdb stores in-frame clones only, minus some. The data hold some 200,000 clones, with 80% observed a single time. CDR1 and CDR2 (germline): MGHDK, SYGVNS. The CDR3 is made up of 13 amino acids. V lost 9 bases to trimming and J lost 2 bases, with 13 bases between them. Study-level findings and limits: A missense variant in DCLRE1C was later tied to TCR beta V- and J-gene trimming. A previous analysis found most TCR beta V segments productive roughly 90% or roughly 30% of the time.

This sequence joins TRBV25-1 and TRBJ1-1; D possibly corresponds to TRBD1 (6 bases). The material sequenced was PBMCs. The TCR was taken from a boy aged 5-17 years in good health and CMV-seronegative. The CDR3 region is CASRKQGNTEAFF. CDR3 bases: TGTGCCAGTCGCAAACAGGGAAACACTGAAGCTTTCTTT.